This passage covers 17 T cell receptor beta chains from one sample sequenced in a study of cytomegalovirus exposure and HLA in healthy donors. With 60 Vbeta and 13 Jbeta primers, the PCR was carried out. TCRdb's table, derived via immunoSEQ multiplex PCR, lists solely in-frame clones and lacks some. The sample includes 110,000 or so clones, 67% of them seen just once. Sequences were obtained from PBMCs. The source is a man aged 18-30 years in good health and CMV-seropositive.

The chain employs TRBV7-9 and TRBJ1-1; no reliable D call. Germline loops: CDR1 SEHNR, CDR2 FQNEAQ (reference sequence). The germline V and J ends were trimmed by 5 bases and 3 bases, with 10 bases remaining between them. CDR3 length: 13 residues. CDR3 nucleotide sequence: TGTGCCAGCAGCAAGACGGAGCACACTGAAGCTTTCTTT. This gives the protein CASSKTEHTEAFF.

The chain links TRBV6-1 to TRBJ2-7; D is possibly TRBD2 (6 bases). The CDR3 covers 10 residues. Trimming took off 9 bases at V and 7 bases at J, with 10 bases between the two ends. In germline, CDR1 is MNHNS, CDR2 SASEGT. CDR3 amino acids: CARQAGEQYV. The CDR3 DNA is TGTGCCAGGCAGGCGGGGGAGCAGTACGTC.

The DNA of the CDR3 is TGTGCCAGCAGTGAAGTCGGGACAAACGAGCAGTACGTC. Translation gives CASSEVGTNEQYV. The rearrangement links TRBV6-1 to TRBJ2-7; weak D call: TRBD1 (6 bases). Germline V CDR1 and CDR2: MNHNS, SASEGT. The CDR3 spans 13 residues. The ends were cut back, 1 base at V and 5 bases at J, with 9 bases in the middle.

The V call is TRBV19, the J call TRBJ1-2; a possible D gene is TRBD1 (5 bases). Germline V gives CDR1 LNHDA, CDR2 SQIVND (reference sequence). Trimming left V 6 bases short and J 5 bases short, with 10 bases between. The CDR3 is 12 residues long. The CDR3 coding sequence is TGTGCCAGTAGCTCAGGGTTGTATGGCTACACCTTC. It codes for CASSSGLYGYTF. Looking up the rest from reference TRBV19 and TRBJ1-2 gives the full variable domain: DGGITQSPKYLFRKEGQNVTLSCEQNLNHDAMYWYRQDPGQGLRLIYYSQIVNDFQKGDIAEGYSVSREKKESFPLTVTSAQKNPTAFYLCASSSGLYGYTFGSGTRLTVV.

The J gene is TRBJ1-2, the V gene TRBV5-4; 8 bases align to TRBD1. CDR1 is SGHNT, CDR2 YYREEE, per germline (reference sequence). The V segment lost 0 bases and the J segment 4 bases; nucleotides outside the gene matches: 14. The CDR3 loop spans 18 amino acids. The CDR3 region has the DNA TGTGCCAGCAGCTTGGGGATTAGGGGACAGGATGTTGTCTATGGCTACACCTTC. Residues: CASSLGIRGQDVVYGYTF.

The rearrangement joins TRBV28 to TRBJ2-7; perhaps TRBD1 as D (5 bases). Deletions cut 3 bases from V and 3 bases from J, with 6 bases between. Germline CDR1 MDHEN, CDR2 SYDVKM. The CDR3 loop spans 12 amino acids. This CDR3 reads CASSFRVYEQYF. The CDR3 bases are TGTGCCAGCAGTTTCAGGGTCTACGAGCAGTACTTC. Combining the CDR3 with reference TRBV28 and TRBJ2-7 gives the whole variable domain DVKVTQSSRYLVKRTGEKVFLECVQDMDHENMFWYRQDPGLGLRLIYFSYDVKMKEKGDIPEGYSVSREKKERFSLILESASTNQTSMYLCASSFRVYEQYFGPGTRLTVT.

The J gene is TRBJ2-3, the V gene TRBV6-6, with 10 bases that match TRBD2. Germline V lookup: CDR1 MNHNY, CDR2 SVGAGI (reference sequence). Trimming cost V 11 bases and J 4 bases; bases outside gene matches: 15. This CDR3 comprises 16 residues. As DNA, the CDR3 is TGTGCCCGTGCATCCAGCGGGGGGGCGGTGGCAGATACGCAGTATTTT. It codes for CARASSGGAVADTQYF.

The chain uses TRBV5-1 and TRBJ2-2; TRBD2 agrees at 7 bases. The V segment lost 5 bases and the J segment 0 bases; nucleotides outside the gene matches: 4. The CDR3 is made up of 15 amino acids. Germline V gene data show CDR1 as SGHRS and CDR2 as YFSETQ. CDR3 protein: CASRGGRTNTGELFF. The CDR3 nucleotides are TGCGCCAGCAGGGGGGGGAGAACGAACACCGGGGAGCTGTTTTTT.

The V gene is TRBV5-6, the J gene TRBJ1-2; 9 nucleotides line up with TRBD1. Germline trimming cut 5 bases from V and 6 bases from J; bases unmatched to any gene: 8. The CDR3 covers 14 residues. Germline V gene lookup returns CDR1 SGHDT and CDR2 YYEEEE. This CDR3 is CASSVGDREHGYTF. CDR3 coding DNA: TGTGCCAGCAGTGTAGGGGACAGGGAGCATGGCTACACCTTC.

The chain carries TRBV7-2 and TRBJ2-2; 12 bases are a match to TRBD1. The CDR3 sequence is 18 residues long. CDR1 and CDR2 (germline): SGHTA, FQGNSA. Unmatched junction bases numbered 14, after V lost 5 bases and J lost 7 bases. CDR3 sequence: CASSTRSGTGGVIGELFF. As DNA, the CDR3 is TGTGCCAGCAGCACCCGCTCCGGGACAGGGGGCGTTATCGGGGAGCTGTTTTTT.

The chain combines TRBV2 with TRBJ2-7, with TRBD1 matching over 9 bases. Germline V lookup: CDR1 SNHLY, CDR2 FYNNEI. Trimming removed 7 bases from V and 5 bases from J; junction bases left unmatched: 15. The CDR3 contains 16 residues. The CDR3 spells CASTPSAGTGSHEQYV. CDR3 nucleotides: TGTGCCAGCACACCCTCGGCCGGGACAGGGTCACACGAGCAGTACGTC.

The chain carries TRBV5-6 and TRBJ1-2; possibly TRBD1 for D (6 bases). Trimming took off 0 bases at V and 8 bases at J, with 20 bases between the two ends. Germline V lookup: CDR1 SGHDT, CDR2 YYEEEE. The CDR3 consists of 16 residues. The CDR3 spells CASSLGTTGPLGGYTF. Written as DNA, the CDR3 is TGTGCCAGCAGCTTGGGAACTACAGGGCCCTTGGGAGGCTACACCTTC.

The gene calls are TRBV7-8 and TRBJ2-3; D ambiguous. The germline V and J ends were trimmed by 5 bases and 3 bases, with 15 bases remaining between them. The CDR3 runs 15 residues. CDR1 is SGHVS, CDR2 FQNEAQ, per germline. The DNA of the CDR3 is TGTGCCAGCAGCCTCCAGGCCCATGAGACAGATACGCAGTATTTT. This sequence encodes CASSLQAHETDTQYF.

This clone was picked up a small number of times. The CDR3 DNA reads TGTGCCACCAGCAGAGCCAGTGGACAGAACACTGAAGCTTTCTTT. Protein sequence: CATSRASGQNTEAFF. The chain employs TRBV15 and TRBJ1-1; D possibly corresponds to TRBD1 (5 bases). The CDR3 sequence is 15 residues long. Germline V gene sequence: CDR1 LNHNV, CDR2 YYDKDF (reference sequence). The ends were cut back, 1 base at V and 1 base at J, with 10 bases in the middle.

The rearrangement joins TRBV27 to TRBJ2-7; 8 bases align to TRBD1. V trimming: 3 bases; J trimming: 2 bases; junction bases outside the gene matches: 6. The CDR3 sequence is 15 residues long. Germline V CDR1 and CDR2: MNHEY, SMNVEV (reference sequence). The CDR3 sequence is CASSLVQGATYEQYF. CDR3 nucleotides: TGTGCCAGCAGTTTGGTGCAGGGGGCAACCTACGAGCAGTACTTC.

This clone has a handful of counts. The V call is TRBV27, the J call TRBJ2-7; perhaps TRBD1 as D (8 bases). V was pared by 0 bases and J by 4 bases, with 13 bases between. The CDR3 spans 15 residues. Germline V gives CDR1 MNHEY, CDR2 SMNVEV (reference sequence). The CDR3 reads CASSLSGGTGYEQYF. CDR3 DNA sequence: TGTGCCAGCAGTTTATCCGGGGGGACAGGTTACGAGCAGTACTTC.

The chain is built from TRBV14 and TRBJ2-7; TRBD2 is a possible D gene (5 bases). V lost 3 bases and J lost 4, with 7 bases in between. Germline CDR1 is SGHDN and CDR2 is FVKESK. The CDR3 is 12 residues long. The CDR3 nucleotides are TGTGCCAGCAGCCAGGGGAGTTACGAGCAGTACTTC. This encodes CASSQGSYEQYF.